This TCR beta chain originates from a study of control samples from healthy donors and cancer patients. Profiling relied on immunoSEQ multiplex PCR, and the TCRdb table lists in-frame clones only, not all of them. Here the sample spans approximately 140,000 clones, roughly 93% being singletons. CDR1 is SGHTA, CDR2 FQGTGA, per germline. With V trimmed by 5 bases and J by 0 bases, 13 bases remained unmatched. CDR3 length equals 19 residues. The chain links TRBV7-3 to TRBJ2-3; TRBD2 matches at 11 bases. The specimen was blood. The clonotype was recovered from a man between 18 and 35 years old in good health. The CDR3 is CASSRMGGLAELSTDTQYF. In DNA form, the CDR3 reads TGTGCCAGCAGCCGTATGGGGGGACTAGCGGAGCTTAGCACAGATACGCAGTATTTT.